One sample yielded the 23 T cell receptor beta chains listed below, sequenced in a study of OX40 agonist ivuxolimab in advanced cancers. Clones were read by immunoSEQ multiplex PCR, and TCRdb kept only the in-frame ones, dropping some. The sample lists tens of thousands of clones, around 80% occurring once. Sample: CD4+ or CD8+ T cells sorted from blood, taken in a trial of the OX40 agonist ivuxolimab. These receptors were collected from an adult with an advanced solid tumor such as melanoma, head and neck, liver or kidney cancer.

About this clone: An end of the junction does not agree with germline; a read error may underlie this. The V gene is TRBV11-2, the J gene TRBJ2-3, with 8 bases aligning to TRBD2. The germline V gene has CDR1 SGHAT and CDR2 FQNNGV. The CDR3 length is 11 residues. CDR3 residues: CASSSGLVGTF. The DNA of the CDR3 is TGTGCCAGCAGCTCGGGACTAGTTGGGACTTTT.

The CDR3 DNA reads TGTGCCAGCAGTCCCAGACAGCCCTCGGGCTACGAGCAGTACTTC. This gives the protein CASSPRQPSGYEQYF. The V and J genes are TRBV27 and TRBJ2-7; a weak D match, TRBD1 (5 bases). V lost 5 bases to trimming and J lost 3 bases, with 17 bases between them. This CDR3 has 15 residues. Germline loops: CDR1 MNHEY, CDR2 SMNVEV (reference sequence).

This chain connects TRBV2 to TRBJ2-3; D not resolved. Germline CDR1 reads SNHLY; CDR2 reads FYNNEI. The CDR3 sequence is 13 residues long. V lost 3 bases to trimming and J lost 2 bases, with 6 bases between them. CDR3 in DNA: TGTGCCAGCAGTGAGCCATACACAGATACGCAGTATTTT. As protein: CASSEPYTDTQYF.

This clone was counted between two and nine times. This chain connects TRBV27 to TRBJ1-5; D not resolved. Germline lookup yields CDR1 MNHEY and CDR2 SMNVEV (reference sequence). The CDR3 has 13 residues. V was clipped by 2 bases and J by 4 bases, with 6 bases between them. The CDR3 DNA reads TGTGCCAGCAGTTTAGTAGGAAATCAGCCCCAGCATTTT. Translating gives CASSLVGNQPQHF.

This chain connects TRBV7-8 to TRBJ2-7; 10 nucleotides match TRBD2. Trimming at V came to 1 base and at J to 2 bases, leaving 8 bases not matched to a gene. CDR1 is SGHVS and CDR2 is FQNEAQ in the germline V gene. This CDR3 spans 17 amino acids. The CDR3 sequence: CASSLGVAGGPTYEQYF. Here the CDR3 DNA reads TGTGCCAGCAGCTTAGGGGTAGCGGGAGGACCTACCTACGAGCAGTACTTC.

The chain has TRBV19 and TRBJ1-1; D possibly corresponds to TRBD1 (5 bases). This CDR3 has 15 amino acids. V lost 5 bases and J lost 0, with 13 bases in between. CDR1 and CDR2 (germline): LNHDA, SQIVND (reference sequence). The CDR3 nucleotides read TGTGCCAGTAGTGGGAAACAGGACATGAACACTGAAGCTTTCTTT. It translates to CASSGKQDMNTEAFF.

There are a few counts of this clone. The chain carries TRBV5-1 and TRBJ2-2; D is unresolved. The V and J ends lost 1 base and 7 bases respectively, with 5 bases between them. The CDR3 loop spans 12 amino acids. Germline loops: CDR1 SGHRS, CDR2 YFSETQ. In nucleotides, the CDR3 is TGCGCCAGCAGCTTGATAAGCGGGGAGCTGTTTTTT. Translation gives CASSLISGELFF.

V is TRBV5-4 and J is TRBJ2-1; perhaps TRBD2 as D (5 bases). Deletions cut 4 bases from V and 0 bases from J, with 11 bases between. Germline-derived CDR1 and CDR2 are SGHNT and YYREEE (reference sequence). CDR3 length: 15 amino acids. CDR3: CASSPWRSSYNEQFF. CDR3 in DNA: TGTGCCAGCAGCCCTTGGAGGAGCTCCTACAATGAGCAGTTCTTC.

The CDR3 sequence is CASQPFHGSGANVLTF. CDR3 DNA sequence: TGTGCCAGCCAGCCATTTCATGGGTCTGGGGCCAACGTCCTGACTTTC. The chain links TRBV5-4 to TRBJ2-6, with D unclear. Looked up from germline, CDR1 is SGHNT and CDR2 is YYREEE (reference sequence). This CDR3 has 16 residues. V lost 7 bases, J lost 1 base, and 15 bases lay in between. Looking up the rest from reference TRBV5-4 and TRBJ2-6 gives the full variable domain: ETGVTQSPTHLIKTRGQQVTLRCSSQSGHNTVSWYQQALGQGPQFIFQYYREEENGRGNFPPRFSGLQFPNYSSELNVNALELDDSALYLCASQPFHGSGANVLTFGAGSRLTVL.

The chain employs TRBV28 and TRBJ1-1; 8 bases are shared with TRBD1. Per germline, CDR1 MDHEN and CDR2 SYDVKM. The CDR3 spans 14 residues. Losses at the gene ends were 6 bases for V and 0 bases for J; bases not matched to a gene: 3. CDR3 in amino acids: CASRTGDLNTEAFF. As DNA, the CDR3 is TGTGCCAGCAGGACAGGGGACCTGAACACTGAAGCTTTCTTT. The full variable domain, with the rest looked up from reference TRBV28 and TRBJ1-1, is DVKVTQSSRYLVKRTGEKVFLECVQDMDHENMFWYRQDPGLGLRLIYFSYDVKMKEKGDIPEGYSVSREKKERFSLILESASTNQTSMYLCASRTGDLNTEAFFGQGTRLTVV.

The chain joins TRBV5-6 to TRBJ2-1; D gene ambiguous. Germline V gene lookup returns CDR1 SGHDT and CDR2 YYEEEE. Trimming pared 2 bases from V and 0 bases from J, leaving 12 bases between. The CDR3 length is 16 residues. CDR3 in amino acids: CASSLIAGSSYNEQFF. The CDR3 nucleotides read TGTGCCAGCAGCTTAATAGCCGGTAGCTCCTACAATGAGCAGTTCTTC.

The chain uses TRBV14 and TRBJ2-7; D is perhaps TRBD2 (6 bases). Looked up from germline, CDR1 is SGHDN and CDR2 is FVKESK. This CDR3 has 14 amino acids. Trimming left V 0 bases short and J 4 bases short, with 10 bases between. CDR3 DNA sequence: TGTGCCAGCAGCCAAGACTGGGGAGGATACGAGCAGTACTTC. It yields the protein CASSQDWGGYEQYF. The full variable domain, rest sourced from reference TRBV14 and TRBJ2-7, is EAGVTQFPSHSVIEKGQTVTLRCDPISGHDNLYWYRRVMGKEIKFLLHFVKESKQDESGMPNNRFLAERTGGTYSTLKVQPAELEDSGVYFCASSQDWGGYEQYFGPGTRLTVT.

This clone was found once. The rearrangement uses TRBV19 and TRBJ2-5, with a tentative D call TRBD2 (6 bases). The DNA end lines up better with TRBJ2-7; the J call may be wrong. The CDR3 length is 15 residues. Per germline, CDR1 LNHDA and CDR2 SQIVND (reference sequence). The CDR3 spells CASSPAGSGIYEQYF. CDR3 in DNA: TGTGCCAGTAGTCCTGCTGGTAGCGGCATCTACGAGCAGTACTTC.

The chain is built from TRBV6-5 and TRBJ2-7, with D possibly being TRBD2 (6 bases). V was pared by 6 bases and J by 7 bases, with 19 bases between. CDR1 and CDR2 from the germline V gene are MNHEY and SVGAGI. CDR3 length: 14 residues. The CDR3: CASSQLAELGEQYF. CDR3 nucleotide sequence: TGTGCCAGCAGCCAATTAGCGGAGCTCGGTGAGCAGTACTTC.

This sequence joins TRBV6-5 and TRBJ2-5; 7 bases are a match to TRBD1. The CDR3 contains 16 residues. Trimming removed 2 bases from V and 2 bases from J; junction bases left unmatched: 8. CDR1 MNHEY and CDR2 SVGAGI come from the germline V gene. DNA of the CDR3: TGTGCCAGCAGTTACCCGGATCACAGGGGTCAAGAGACCCAGTACTTC. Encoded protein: CASSYPDHRGQETQYF.

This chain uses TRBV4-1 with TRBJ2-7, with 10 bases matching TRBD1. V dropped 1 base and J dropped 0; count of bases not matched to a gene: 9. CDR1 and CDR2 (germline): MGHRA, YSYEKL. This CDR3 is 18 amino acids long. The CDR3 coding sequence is TGCGCCAGCAGCCAAGTGGACAGGGGGGGGGACTACTCCTACGAGCAGTACTTC. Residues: CASSQVDRGGDYSYEQYF.

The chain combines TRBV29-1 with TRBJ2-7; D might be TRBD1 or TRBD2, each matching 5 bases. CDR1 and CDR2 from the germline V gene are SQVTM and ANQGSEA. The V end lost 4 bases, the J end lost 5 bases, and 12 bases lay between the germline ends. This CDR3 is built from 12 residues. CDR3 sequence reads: CSVVGLADEQYF. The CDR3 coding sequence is TGCAGCGTTGTGGGGCTAGCTGACGAGCAGTACTTC.

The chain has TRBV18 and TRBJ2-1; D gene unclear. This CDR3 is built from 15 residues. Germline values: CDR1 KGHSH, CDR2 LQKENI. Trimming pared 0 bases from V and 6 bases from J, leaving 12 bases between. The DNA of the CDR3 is TGTGCCAGCTCACCACCGTCGGTAGGGTCCAATGAGCAGTTCTTC. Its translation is CASSPPSVGSNEQFF.

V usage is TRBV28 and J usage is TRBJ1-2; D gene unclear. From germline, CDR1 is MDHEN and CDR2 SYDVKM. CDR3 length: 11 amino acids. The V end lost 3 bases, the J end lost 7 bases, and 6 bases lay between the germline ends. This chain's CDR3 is CASSLDAGYTF. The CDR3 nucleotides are TGTGCCAGCAGTTTGGACGCTGGCTACACCTTC.

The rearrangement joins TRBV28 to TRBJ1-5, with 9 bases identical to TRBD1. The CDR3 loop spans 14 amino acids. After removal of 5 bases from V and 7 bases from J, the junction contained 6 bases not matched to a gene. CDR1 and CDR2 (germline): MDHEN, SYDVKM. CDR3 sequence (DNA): TGTGCCAGCAGTACAGGGGGCGAGGGACAGCCCCAGCATTTT. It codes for CASSTGGEGQPQHF.

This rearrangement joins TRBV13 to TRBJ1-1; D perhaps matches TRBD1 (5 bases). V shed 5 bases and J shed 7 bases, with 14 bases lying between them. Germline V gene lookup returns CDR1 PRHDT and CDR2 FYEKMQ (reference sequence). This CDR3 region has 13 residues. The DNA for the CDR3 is TGTGCCAGCAGCCAAGGGACGGGGAGTGAAGCTTTCTTT. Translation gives CASSQGTGSEAFF.

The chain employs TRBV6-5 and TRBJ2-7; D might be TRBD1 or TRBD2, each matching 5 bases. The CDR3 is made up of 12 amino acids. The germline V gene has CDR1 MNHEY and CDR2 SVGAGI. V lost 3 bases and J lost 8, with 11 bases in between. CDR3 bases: TGTGCCAGCAGTTATACCGAGGGGCAGCAGTACTTC. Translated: CASSYTEGQQYF.

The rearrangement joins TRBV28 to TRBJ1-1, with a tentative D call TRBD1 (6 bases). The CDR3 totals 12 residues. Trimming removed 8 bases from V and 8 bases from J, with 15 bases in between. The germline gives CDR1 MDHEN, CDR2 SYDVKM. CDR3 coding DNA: TGTGCCAGCTCACAGGGAAGATGGGAAGCTTTCTTT. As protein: CASSQGRWEAFF.